Presented here are 27 T cell receptor beta chains from one specimen sequenced in a study of T cells in women clearing cervical HPV infection. TCRdb keeps only in-frame clones here, not all; method: immunoSEQ multiplex PCR. This sample's table reports under 50,000 clones. The material sequenced was blood buffy coat. The receptors derive from a woman aged 18-70 years with a cervical HPV16 infection that either progressed to CIN3+ or cleared (not recorded which).

Details on this clone: The read ends 3 residues shy of where the CDR3 ends; the end is completed using the germline J gene. V and J are TRBV2 and TRBJ2-7; D possibly corresponds to TRBD1 (6 bases). CDR3 length: 12 residues. V was clipped by 6 bases and J by 4 bases, with 10 bases between them. Per the germline V gene, CDR1 is SNHLY and CDR2 is FYNNEI. CDR3 DNA, as far as it was read: TGTGCCAGCAGCGGGACACTATACGAG. This translates into CASSGTLYE. The entire CDR3 is CASSGTLYEQYF. The entire variable domain, with the rest obtained from reference TRBV2 and TRBJ2-7, is as follows: EPEVTQTPSHQVTQMGQEVILRCVPISNHLYFYWYRQILGQKVEFLVSFYNNEISEKSEIFDDQFSVERPDGSNFTLKIRSTKLEDSAMYFCASSGTLYEQYFGPGTRLTVT.

Concerning this clone: The CDR3 is cut off 3 residues early in the read; its end comes from the germline J gene. V and J are TRBV18 and TRBJ1-1; D is ambiguous. The ends were cut back, 4 bases at V and 5 bases at J, with 5 bases in the middle. CDR3 length equals 11 residues. Per the germline V gene, CDR1 is KGHSH and CDR2 is LQKENI. The sequenced CDR3 bases are TGTGCCAGCTCACGGCAAACTGAA. Encoded protein: CASSRQTE. The CDR3 as a whole reads CASSRQTEAFF.

As for this clone: The CDR3 extends 3 residues past the end of the read, so its final part is completed from the germline J gene. This sequence joins TRBV2 and TRBJ2-1; TRBD2 matches 10 bases. J lost 7 bases, V lost 3 bases, and 6 bases had no gene match. Germline values: CDR1 SNHLY, CDR2 FYNNEI. The CDR3 runs to 15 residues. The sequenced CDR3 bases are TGTGCCAGCAGTGACATAGCGGGGGGCGGGAATGAG. Its protein product is CASSDIAGGGNE. The complete CDR3 reads CASSDIAGGGNEQFF. Full variable domain (missing parts from reference TRBV2 and TRBJ2-1): EPEVTQTPSHQVTQMGQEVILRCVPISNHLYFYWYRQILGQKVEFLVSFYNNEISEKSEIFDDQFSVERPDGSNFTLKIRSTKLEDSAMYFCASSDIAGGGNEQFFGPGTRLTVL.

Note on this clone: Read data end 3 residues before the CDR3 end; the end is taken from the germline J gene. The chain combines TRBV19 with TRBJ2-5; 12 positions match TRBD2. The CDR3 sequence is 16 residues long. V lost 4 bases and J lost 5; bases outside the gene matches: 8. Germline V gives CDR1 LNHDA, CDR2 SQIVND (reference sequence). CDR3 bases read: TGTGCCAGTAGTAGGAGACTAGCGGGAGAGGGGGAGACC. Residues: CASSRRLAGEGET. The entire CDR3 reads CASSRRLAGEGETQYF.

Note on this clone: The read terminates 3 residues before the CDR3 end, so the remaining end is supplied by the germline J gene. This chain connects TRBV18 to TRBJ1-4, with a possible D match to TRBD1 (6 bases). Per germline, CDR1 KGHSH and CDR2 LQKENI. V was trimmed by 3 bases and J by 8 bases, leaving 10 bases between them. This CDR3 spans 13 amino acids. CDR3 DNA, as far as it was read: TGTGCCAGCTCACCGGCCCAGGGGGAAAAA. This sequence encodes CASSPAQGEK. The whole CDR3 sequence reads CASSPAQGEKLFF.

This clone registers medium-sized by frequency. The observed sequence ends 3 residues before the CDR3 terminus, with the missing tail filled in from the germline J gene. This rearrangement joins TRBV20-1 to TRBJ1-2; 7 nucleotides align to TRBD1. CDR1 DFQATT and CDR2 SNEGSKA come from the germline V gene (reference sequence). The CDR3 is made up of 15 amino acids. V dropped 5 bases and J dropped 1; count of bases not matched to a gene: 10. This CDR3 reads CSAGGRQGDNYGYTF. The CDR3 DNA, read in part, is TGCAGTGCTGGGGGGCGGCAGGGGGATAACTATGGC.

Concerning this clone itself: The CDR3 goes on 3 residues after the read ends, and that part is filled in from the germline J gene. J is TRBJ2-7 and V is TRBV19, with D tentatively TRBD1 (6 bases). The CDR3 has 15 residues. The ends were cut back, 5 bases at V and 2 bases at J, with 16 bases in the middle. Germline CDR1 reads LNHDA; CDR2 reads SQIVND (reference sequence). The sequenced CDR3 bases are TGTGCCAGTAGTCCTCGGACAGCCGATGCCTACGAG. Its translation is CASSPRTADAYE. From start to end, the CDR3 is CASSPRTADAYEQYF.

Worth noting for this clone: Read coverage stops 3 residues before the CDR3 terminus; the germline J gene supplies the remainder. V and J are TRBV7-3 and TRBJ2-7; 7 nucleotides align to TRBD1. In germline, CDR1 is SGHTA, CDR2 FQGTGA. This CDR3 has 14 residues. With 3 bases clipped from V and 6 bases from J, the junction kept 8 bases outside the gene matches. Incomplete CDR3 DNA: TGTGCCAGCAGCTTCGGCACAGGGGCGTCCGAG. Translating it yields CASSFGTGASE. The CDR3 in its entirety is CASSFGTGASEQYF. Full variable domain (rest looked up from reference TRBV7-3 and TRBJ2-7): GAGVSQTPSNKVTEKGKYVELRCDPISGHTALYWYRQSLGQGPEFLIYFQGTGAADDSGLPNDRFFAVRPEGSVSTLKIQRTERGDSAVYLCASSFGTGASEQYFGPGTRLTVT.

A remark on this clone: The CDR3 end falls 3 residues outside the read, so it is completed with the germline J gene. The chain is built from TRBV6-1 and TRBJ1-2; D unclear. Looked up from germline, CDR1 is MNHNS and CDR2 is SASEGT. The CDR3 length is 14 residues. This CDR3 is CASSESGMRNGYTF. CDR3 bases read: TGTGCCAGCAGTGAAAGTGGCATGAGAAACGGC.

Remarks on this clone: The read finishes 3 residues shy of the CDR3 end, and the germline J gene is used to complete it. This chain connects TRBV29-1 to TRBJ2-5; possibly TRBD2 for D (5 bases). CDR3 length equals 12 residues. V was shortened by 8 bases and J by 5 bases, with 15 bases between the two germline ends. Germline V gene data show CDR1 as SQVTM and CDR2 as ANQGSEA. The CDR3 sequence is CSLADPGETQYF. CDR3 DNA (partial): TGCAGCCTAGCTGACCCCGGGGAGACC.

The CDR3 bases that were read are TGTGCCAGCAGCTTGGTGGGTTCCGGGGAGGTAGGC. This codes for CASSLVGSGEVG. The CDR3 as a whole reads CASSLVGSGEVGYTF. This chain joins TRBV5-4 and TRBJ1-2; D remains ambiguous. The read ends 3 residues early relative to the CDR3; the germline J gene fills the gap. Germline-derived CDR1 and CDR2 are SGHNT and YYREEE (reference sequence). This CDR3 is 15 amino acids long.

With respect to this clone: The missing CDR3 end, 3 residues past where the read stops, is filled in from the germline J gene. The chain carries TRBV5-1 and TRBJ2-5; D may be TRBD1 (5 bases). The length of the CDR3 is 14 residues. V lost 0 bases and J lost 1, with 7 bases in between. CDR1 and CDR2 (germline): SGHRS, YFSETQ. Partial CDR3 DNA: TGCGCCAGCAGCTTGGTACAGGCCCAAGAGACC. Translating gives CASSLVQAQET. The whole CDR3 protein is CASSLVQAQETQYF.

Remarks on this clone: The read finishes 3 residues shy of the CDR3 end, and the germline J gene is used to complete it. The chain couples TRBV18 to TRBJ2-5; 7 positions agree with TRBD1. In germline, CDR1 is KGHSH, CDR2 LQKENI. The CDR3 has 13 residues. J lost 3 bases, V lost 3 bases, and 1 base had no gene match. This CDR3 reads CASSPDREETQYF. CDR3 DNA, as far as it was read: TGTGCCAGCTCACCTGACAGGGAAGAGACC.

A word on this clone: The read terminates 3 residues before the CDR3 end, so the remaining end is supplied by the germline J gene. J is TRBJ1-6 and V is TRBV2; perhaps TRBD1 as D (5 bases). The ends were cut back, 10 bases at V and 0 bases at J, with 13 bases in the middle. Germline CDR1 is SNHLY and CDR2 is FYNNEI. The CDR3 consists of 15 residues. The CDR3 bases that were read are TGTGCCAAGGGAGGGGAGAGCTCCTATAATTCACCC. It encodes CAKGGESSYNSP. The full CDR3 sequence reads CAKGGESSYNSPLHF.

As for this clone: Read data end 3 residues before the CDR3 end; the end is taken from the germline J gene. V usage is TRBV14 and J usage is TRBJ1-2; 7 nucleotides align to TRBD1. This CDR3 region has 13 residues. Germline CDR1 reads SGHDN; CDR2 reads FVKESK. With 3 bases clipped from V and 2 bases from J, the junction kept 0 bases outside the gene matches. The DNA read from the CDR3 is TGTGCCAGCAGCCAGGACAGGAACTATGGC. Its protein product is CASSQDRNYG. The full CDR3 protein is CASSQDRNYGYTF.

Turning to this clone: The CDR3 is cut off 3 residues early in the read; its end comes from the germline J gene. V usage is TRBV5-1 and J usage is TRBJ1-4, with D tentatively TRBD1 (5 bases). The length of the CDR3 is 15 residues. With 0 bases removed from V and 4 bases from J, the gap between germline ends came to 10 bases. CDR1 and CDR2 (germline): SGHRS, YFSETQ. The part of the CDR3 DNA that was read is TGCGCCAGCAGCTTGGCCGTACAGGATAATGAAAAA. The encoded protein is CASSLAVQDNEK. The CDR3 in its entirety is CASSLAVQDNEKLFF.

Concerning this clone: The CDR3 extends 3 residues past the end of the read, so its final part is completed from the germline J gene. The rearrangement joins TRBV20-1 to TRBJ2-3; 8 bases align to TRBD2. Germline-derived CDR1 and CDR2 are DFQATT and SNEGSKA (reference sequence). The CDR3 has 14 amino acids. The sequenced CDR3 bases are TGCAGTGCTAGAGATAATCGGGGGGGGCCCGCG. Translation: CSARDNRGGPA. The whole CDR3 protein is CSARDNRGGPAQYF.

Worth noting for this clone: The read comes to an end 3 residues before the CDR3 does, leaving the germline J gene to fill in the end. The gene calls are TRBV14 and TRBJ2-7; weak D call: TRBD1 (5 bases). The CDR3 contains 16 residues. Trimming cost V 0 bases and J 3 bases, with 15 bases left between them. In germline, CDR1 is SGHDN, CDR2 FVKESK. The sequenced CDR3 bases are TGTGCCAGCAGCCAAGATTGGCCACAGGCCTTCTACGAG. Protein sequence: CASSQDWPQAFYE. The full CDR3 protein reads CASSQDWPQAFYEQYF.

The chain's CDR3 is CASSFFPNRMGYEQYF. CDR3 bases read: TGTGCCAGCAGTTTTTTCCCTAACAGGATGGGCTACGAG. The chain couples TRBV12-3 or TRBV12-4 to TRBJ2-7; possibly TRBD1 for D (5 bases). The CDR3 end is not reached by the read, which stops 3 residues before it; the germline J gene fills it in. This CDR3 is 16 amino acids long. The V and J ends lost 3 bases and 3 bases respectively, with 18 bases between them.

Regarding this clone: The read terminates 3 residues before the CDR3 end, so the remaining end is supplied by the germline J gene. The rearrangement links TRBV7-8 to TRBJ1-5; 9 bases are shared with TRBD1. The CDR3 length is 16 residues. Trimming took 3 bases from V and 6 from J; bases not matched to a gene: 9. CDR1 and CDR2 (germline): SGHVS, FQNEAQ. This CDR3 reads CASSLRPGTGFQPQHF. CDR3 DNA, as far as it was read: TGTGCCAGCAGCTTGCGTCCCGGGACAGGGTTTCAGCCC.

On this clone: The sequenced fragment ends 3 residues before the CDR3 boundary, so the rest is inferred from the germline J gene. The genes are TRBV20-1 and TRBJ1-2; TRBD1 matches at 8 bases. CDR1 DFQATT and CDR2 SNEGSKA come from the germline V gene (reference sequence). With 0 bases clipped from V and 6 bases from J, the junction kept 12 bases outside the gene matches. This CDR3 comprises 16 residues. Partial CDR3 DNA: TGCAGTGCTAGAGATTCAGCGACAGGGGCAGTCGATGGC. Its translation is CSARDSATGAVDG. The whole CDR3 region reads CSARDSATGAVDGYTF.

Remarks on this clone: The read terminates 3 residues ahead of where the CDR3 ends, so the germline J gene completes it. The V call is TRBV5-1, the J call TRBJ2-5; no clear D. Trimming shortened V by 6 bases and J by 1 base, and 13 bases separated the two germline ends. This CDR3 comprises 14 residues. Germline-derived CDR1 and CDR2 are SGHRS and YFSETQ. The CDR3 bases that were read are TGCGCCAGCACCGAAACACCAACCCAAGAGACC. Translation: CASTETPTQET. The full CDR3 is CASTETPTQETQYF.

A note on this clone: The CDR3 extends 3 residues past the end of the read, so its final part is completed from the germline J gene. The chain combines TRBV11-2 with TRBJ2-3; 11 positions agree with TRBD2. The germline gives CDR1 SGHAT, CDR2 FQNNGV. Trimming cost V 3 bases and J 6 bases; bases outside gene matches: 2. This CDR3 is 14 amino acids long. CDR3 sequence reads: CASSLTSGADTQYF. The sequenced part of the CDR3 DNA is TGTGCCAGCAGCTTGACTAGCGGGGCCGATACG. The full variable domain, in which reference TRBV11-2 and TRBJ2-3 provide the parts outside the CDR3, is EAGVAQSPRYKIIEKRQSVAFWCNPISGHATLYWYQQILGQGPKLLIQFQNNGVVDDSQLPKDRFSAERLKGVDSTLKIQPAKLEDSAVYLCASSLTSGADTQYFGPGTRLTVL.

On this clone itself: The CDR3 end falls 3 residues outside the read, so it is completed with the germline J gene. The genes are TRBV7-9 and TRBJ2-7, with 15 nucleotides matching TRBD2. Germline values: CDR1 SEHNR, CDR2 FQNEAQ (reference sequence). The CDR3 is 15 amino acids. V lost 1 base, J lost 6 bases, and 1 base stayed unmatched. CDR3 DNA, as far as it was read: TGTGCCAGCAGCTTAGGGACTAGCGGGGGGGCCGAG. Translated, it gives CASSLGTSGGAE. The entire CDR3 sequence reads CASSLGTSGGAEQYF.

A word on this clone: The read terminates 3 residues ahead of where the CDR3 ends, so the germline J gene completes it. The rearrangement links TRBV5-1 to TRBJ2-7, with 7 nucleotides matching TRBD2. The CDR3 totals 16 residues. Unmatched junction bases numbered 6, after V lost 0 bases and J lost 0 bases. The germline CDR1 and CDR2 sequences are SGHRS and YFSETQ. This CDR3 reads CASSLVVAGVSYEQYF. The DNA read from the CDR3 is TGCGCCAGCAGCTTGGTGGTGGCGGGGGTCTCCTACGAG.

About this clone itself: Read sequence stops 3 residues before the CDR3 end, and the germline J gene provides the missing end. Distinct nucleotide sequences in the sample also encode this CDR3. The V gene is TRBV18, the J gene TRBJ1-2; 8 nucleotides agree with TRBD1. Per germline, CDR1 KGHSH and CDR2 LQKENI. CDR3 length: 15 residues. V lost 3 bases, J lost 5 bases, and 8 bases stayed unmatched. The sequenced part of the CDR3 DNA is TGTGCCAGCTCACCCCCTATCCGGACAGGGTATGGC. Translating gives CASSPPIRTGYG. The CDR3 in full is CASSPPIRTGYGYTF.

With regard to this clone: The sequence runs out 3 residues before the end of the CDR3; the remainder is reconstructed from the germline J gene. The chain recombines TRBV19 with TRBJ1-5; a possible D gene is TRBD1 (6 bases). The CDR3 is 16 amino acids. Germline CDR1 reads LNHDA; CDR2 reads SQIVND (reference sequence). V was trimmed by 1 base and J by 2 bases, leaving 12 bases between them. The CDR3 DNA, read in part, is TGTGCCAGTAGTATAGGGGTGGGGGCTGGCAATCAGCCC. It yields the protein CASSIGVGAGNQP. The entire CDR3 sequence reads CASSIGVGAGNQPQHF. The full variable domain, with the rest looked up from reference TRBV19 and TRBJ1-5, is DGGITQSPKYLFRKEGQNVTLSCEQNLNHDAMYWYRQDPGQGLRLIYYSQIVNDFQKGDIAEGYSVSREKKESFPLTVTSAQKNPTAFYLCASSIGVGAGNQPQHFGDGTRLSIL.